This T cell receptor beta chain appears in the sequencing data of a study of shared clonotypes between healthy human individuals. Repertoires were generated with immunoSEQ multiplex PCR, while TCRdb's copy carries only in-frame clones and drops some. Here the sample spans about 2.3 million clones, roughly 90% being singletons. In germline, CDR1 is SGHAT, CDR2 FQNNGV. Trimming stripped 5 bases from V and 8 bases from J, with 21 bases between. The CDR3 is 15 residues long. Memory CD4+ cells were the fraction left after CD45RA+ naive selection. The sequence was obtained from a man aged 18 to 29 in good health. Some clones in this sample may be carry-over from other donors' samples. The rearrangement uses TRBV11-2 and TRBJ1-2; D may be TRBD1 (6 bases). The sample comprised naive CD4+ T cells from PBMCs. Subset denoted: CD45RA+ positively selected. For the CDR3, the DNA is TGTGCCAGCAGCCCCTTCATAGGGGGACCTTCCGGCTACACCTTC. Protein sequence: CASSPFIGGPSGYTF.